This T cell receptor (beta chain) is from a study of T cells in Graves' hyperthyroidism and ophthalmopathy. This clonotype was seen at least ten times. Researchers amplified the TCR beta CDR3 regions from RNA transcripts. HTBI primers drove first-round RT-PCR of the TCR CDR3. TCRdb used MiXCR to reprocess the multiplex PCR reads, holding one entry per CDR3 protein. The sample lists fewer than 650,000 distinct CDR3 sequences, 11% to 15% seen once, with approximately 5.7% in the top ten. What was sequenced was blood. This receptor was obtained from a woman aged 25-40 years with Graves' hyperthyroidism that later progressed to Graves' ophthalmopathy.

The CDR3 spells CSVNRVEQYF. CDR3 DNA sequence: TGCAGTGTTAACCGTGTCGAGCAGTACTTC. The gene calls are TRBV20-1 and TRBJ2-7; D unresolved. The CDR3 totals 10 residues. Germline lookup yields CDR1 DFQATT and CDR2 SNEGSKA (reference sequence). Between the trimmed V and J ends, which lost 7 bases and 6 bases, there was a span of 10 bases.